This T cell receptor beta chain was sequenced for a study of shared clonotypes between healthy human individuals. CD45RO-negative, CCR7-selected cells formed the naive CD8 fraction, which excluded terminally differentiated effector memory CD45RA+ cells. Every donor was a Caucasian adult from Nashville, Tennessee. This clone was counted between two and nine times. Clones were read by immunoSEQ multiplex PCR, and TCRdb kept only the in-frame ones, dropping some. Among just over 2,000,000 clones listed, about 95% were seen once. Germline V gene data show CDR1 as SNHLY and CDR2 as FYNNEI. This CDR3 has 16 amino acids. The V end lost 4 bases, the J end lost 5 bases, and 15 bases lay between the germline ends.

This chain uses TRBV2 with TRBJ1-6; D is uncertain. Sequences were obtained from naive CD8+ T cells sorted from blood. This clonotype originated in a man younger than 35 in good health. The CDR3 nucleotides read TGTGCCAGCAGTGCGGTGAGGACTGATAATAATTCACCCCTCCACTTT. This gives the protein CASSAVRTDNNSPLHF.